The clone carrying this TCR beta chain occurred once. The target antigen is unknown. Sequencing used immunoSEQ multiplex PCR; TCRdb keeps in-frame clones, though not all of them. The sample contains around 64,000 clones, roughly 90% of which appear only once. CDR1 SEHNR and CDR2 FQNEAQ come from the germline V gene (reference sequence). Trimming removed 5 bases from V and 0 bases from J, with 12 bases in between. This CDR3 comprises 15 residues. The data stem from a study of lymphopenia after photon versus proton radiotherapy. Study-wide results and limits: Oligoclonal CD8+ Temra expansion after nadir drove photon patients' diversity drop.

The input for sequencing was peripheral blood, taken from a patient treated with proton-based radiotherapy. The receptor was isolated from a man older than 75 with esophageal cancer. The chain joins TRBV7-9 to TRBJ2-3; no clear D gene. The CDR3 loop reads CASSQRQPSTDTQYF. CDR3 coding DNA: TGTGCCAGCAGCCAACGACAACCCAGCACAGATACGCAGTATTTT.